The rows below give T cell receptor beta chains drawn from one sample of a study of T-cell reconstitution after alpha-beta-depleted transplantation in children. Via MiXCR, TCRdb re-called the PCR reads, giving one row per CDR3 protein. The data show around 420,000 distinct CDR3 sequences, around 16% seen once. Source: PBMCs, mostly from graft donor cells, taken 360 days after TCRalphabeta/CD19-depleted stem cell transplant. The receptors shown here come from a boy younger than two who had a stem cell transplant for Wiskott-Aldrich syndrome, so the T cells may come from the graft donor. CDR3s include the opening cysteine and the closing phenylalanine or tryptophan. A D gene is named only where the DNA matches it firmly. Expanded clones are given a class, and other clones once, few, many or no size at all.

TRBJ2-2 12 NA TRBV20-1 NA CSAPRRAGELFF TGCAGTGCCCCCCGCCGGGCCGGGGAGCTGTTTTTT
TRBJ2-7 16 many TRBV6-2/TRBV6-3 TRBD1 CASSYLTGTASYEQYF TGTGCCAGCAGTTACCTCACCGGGACAGCTTCCTACGAGCAGTACTTC
TRBJ2-1 15 NA TRBV24-1 TRBD2 CATSDPGTSADEQFF TGTGCCACCAGTGACCCCGGGACTAGCGCCGATGAGCAGTTCTTC
TRBJ2-1 16 NA TRBV4-3 NA CASSHAPGGAHNEQFF TGCGCCAGCAGCCACGCTCCGGGTGGGGCTCACAATGAGCAGTTCTTC
TRBJ1-6 14 few TRBV5-1 NA CASSPGLRGSPLHF TGCGCCAGCAGCCCAGGGCTACGGGGTTCACCCCTCCACTTT
TRBJ2-5 16 NA TRBV7-2 TRBD2 CASSLGVSGRLETQYF TGTGCCAGCAGCTTAGGGGTCAGCGGGAGATTAGAGACCCAGTACTTC
TRBJ2-3 13 NA TRBV30 NA CAWTAGTTDTQYF TGTGCCTGGACAGCAGGGACCACAGATACGCAGTATTTT
TRBJ2-1 13 few TRBV12-3/TRBV12-4 NA CASSLNLYNEQFF TGTGCCAGCAGTTTGAACCTCTACAATGAGCAGTTCTTC
TRBJ2-5 13 NA TRBV6-1 NA CASTDSGQETQYF TGTGCCAGCACCGACTCGGGGCAAGAGACCCAGTACTTC
TRBJ2-5 13 NA TRBV6-6 NA CASSFNVLETQYF TGTGCCAGCAGCTTCAACGTACTAGAGACCCAGTACTTC
TRBJ2-2 16 few TRBV7-9 NA CASSLFLPGNTGELFF TGTGCCAGCAGCTTATTCCTTCCCGGAAACACCGGGGAGCTGTTTTTT
TRBJ2-1 16 NA TRBV6-2/TRBV6-3 TRBD2 CASSYFQREKNNEQFF TGTGCCAGCAGTTACTTTCAGCGGGAGAAGAACAATGAGCAGTTCTTC
TRBJ1-6 15 NA TRBV6-1 TRBD1 CASSAPGQGLSPLHF TGTGCCAGCAGTGCCCCGGGACAGGGGCTTTCACCCCTCCACTTT
TRBJ2-7 14 NA TRBV7-9 NA CASSYRRDPYEQYF TGTGCCAGCAGCTATCGCAGGGACCCCTACGAGCAGTACTTC
TRBJ2-5 17 NA TRBV29-1 NA CSVEDYRQASPEETQYF TGCAGCGTTGAAGATTATCGGCAGGCAAGCCCCGAAGAGACCCAGTACTTC
TRBJ2-2 18 NA TRBV7-8 TRBD2 CASSYPGLASRVTGELFF TGTGCCAGCAGCTACCCGGGACTAGCTTCTCGCGTCACCGGGGAGCTGTTTTTT
TRBJ2-1 14 NA TRBV5-5 NA CASSLAAATRGQFF TGTGCCAGCAGCTTGGCGGCGGCAACCAGAGGGCAGTTCTTC
TRBJ2-2 16 few TRBV11-2 NA CASSSRRGENTGELFF TGTGCCAGCAGCTCCCGCAGGGGGGAGAACACCGGGGAGCTGTTTTTT
TRBJ2-7 12 few TRBV5-6 NA CASSLAQARQYF TGTGCCAGCAGCTTGGCCCAGGCGAGGCAGTACTTC
TRBJ2-7 13 many TRBV20-1 TRBD1 CSGGTGGSYEQYF TGCAGTGGGGGGACAGGGGGTTCCTACGAGCAGTACTTC
TRBJ2-1 16 NA TRBV7-2 TRBD2 CASSLSGLAGYNEQFF TGTGCCAGCAGCCTCTCGGGGCTAGCGGGGTACAATGAGCAGTTCTTC
TRBJ2-5 15 NA TRBV5-1 NA CASSFGTASKETQYF TGCGCCAGCAGCTTCGGGACGGCGTCGAAAGAGACCCAGTACTTC
TRBJ2-7 13 NA TRBV20-1 NA CSASRVVSYEQYF TGCAGTGCTAGTCGGGTGGTTTCCTACGAGCAGTACTTC
TRBJ2-1 19 NA TRBV12-3/TRBV12-4 TRBD1 CASSIHRGAFPPGYNEQFF TGTGCCAGCAGCATCCACAGGGGGGCATTTCCACCGGGTTACAATGAGCAGTTCTTC
TRBJ1-4 15 many TRBV4-2 TRBD1 CASSQEGQANEKLFF TGTGCCAGCAGCCAAGAGGGACAGGCTAATGAAAAACTGTTTTTT
TRBJ1-4 14 few TRBV2 NA CASNPTRRGEKLFF TGTGCCAGCAATCCGACAAGGCGAGGTGAAAAACTGTTTTTT
TRBJ1-2 14 NA TRBV6-2/TRBV6-3 NA CASSDRRREGGYTF TGTGCCAGCAGCGACCGGCGGAGGGAAGGTGGCTACACCTTC
TRBJ2-3 13 many TRBV12-3/TRBV12-4 NA CASTSRRTDTQYF TGTGCCAGCACCTCGAGAAGAACAGATACGCAGTATTTT
TRBJ1-2 13 few TRBV15 NA CATSRVEQEGYTF TGTGCCACCAGCAGAGTTGAGCAAGAGGGCTACACCTTC
TRBJ2-1 15 few TRBV28 NA CASSPRARLYNEQFF TGTGCCAGCAGCCCCCGGGCCCGCCTTTACAATGAGCAGTTCTTC
TRBJ2-2 14 few TRBV29-1 NA CSVTGTQNTGELFF TGCAGCGTCACCGGGACACAAAACACCGGGGAGCTGTTTTTT
TRBJ1-2 13 NA TRBV12-3/TRBV12-4 NA CASSPRDSTPYTF TGTGCCAGCAGTCCCAGAGACAGTACGCCCTACACCTTC
TRBJ2-1 13 many TRBV10-1 TRBD2 CAIPTSGKGEQFF TGCGCCATTCCGACTAGCGGGAAGGGTGAGCAGTTCTTC
TRBJ2-4 18 NA TRBV11-1 TRBD1 CASRGTGLNSDGKNIQYF TGTGCCAGCAGAGGGACAGGGCTTAACTCTGATGGCAAAAACATTCAGTACTTC
TRBJ2-1 15 NA TRBV4-2 TRBD2 CASSQVRRGANEQFF TGTGCCAGCAGCCAAGTAAGGCGGGGGGCCAATGAGCAGTTCTTC
TRBJ2-7 17 few TRBV11-2 TRBD2 CASSPIHSSGRIYEQYF TGTGCCAGCAGCCCGATCCACTCTAGCGGGAGAATCTACGAGCAGTACTTC
TRBJ2-2 13 few TRBV24-1 NA CATKRGLAGELFF TGTGCCACCAAGAGGGGGTTGGCCGGGGAGCTGTTTTTT
TRBJ2-5 18 few TRBV11-2 TRBD2 CASSSFRLALVGEETQYF TGTGCCAGCAGCAGTTTTAGACTAGCCTTGGTGGGTGAAGAGACCCAGTACTTC
TRBJ2-3 15 NA TRBV2 NA CASRRRWGRTDTQYF TGTGCCAGCAGAAGGAGGTGGGGGAGGACAGATACGCAGTATTTT